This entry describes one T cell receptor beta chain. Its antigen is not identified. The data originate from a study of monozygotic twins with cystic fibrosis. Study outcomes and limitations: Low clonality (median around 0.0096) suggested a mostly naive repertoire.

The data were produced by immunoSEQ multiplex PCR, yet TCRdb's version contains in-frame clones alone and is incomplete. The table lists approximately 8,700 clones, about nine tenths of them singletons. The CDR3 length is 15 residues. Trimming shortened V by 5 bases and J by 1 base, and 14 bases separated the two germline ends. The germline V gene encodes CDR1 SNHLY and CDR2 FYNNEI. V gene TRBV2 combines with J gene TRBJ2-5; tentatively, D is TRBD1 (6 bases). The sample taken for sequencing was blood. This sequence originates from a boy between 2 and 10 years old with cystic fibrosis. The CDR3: CASSSKGQIQETQYF. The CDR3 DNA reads TGTGCCAGCAGTTCTAAGGGACAAATCCAAGAGACCCAGTACTTC.